The sequence of this T cell receptor (beta chain) was determined in a study of blood T cell repertoires in COVID-19. Study in general: The United States, Italy and Spain provided the acute and convalescent COVID-19 samples.

As processed by the authors: Amplification with reference gene primers provided the estimates of nucleated cell counts. Produced via immunoSEQ multiplex PCR; TCRdb's table is partial and in-frame only. That table furnishes V, J and clone size, whereas the DNA furnished D and trimming. The data contain approximately 380,000 clones, around 89% of them singletons. This CDR3 spans 13 amino acids. Germline assignment: CDR1 LNHDA and CDR2 SQIVND (reference sequence). In the case of this clone: At one end the junction does not follow the germline gene, possibly because of a read error.

Categorization into cohorts depended on clinical history that participants reported. All recovered Cohort 3 donors got two negative PCRs, got clearance, or saw symptom resolution. The V call is TRBV19, the J call TRBJ1-5, with D hard to call. This TCR derives from a woman aged 18-30 years who had recovered from COVID-19. The sequenced sample consisted of PBMCs or T cells enriched from blood (not recorded which). CDR3 amino acids: CASSMQINQPQHF. CDR3 nucleotide sequence: TGTGCCAGTAGTATGCAGATCAATCAACCCCAGCATTTT.